Below, 31 T cell receptor beta chains from the same sample are listed, as sequenced in a study of blood T cell repertoires in COVID-19. Assay used: immunoSEQ multiplex PCR; TCRdb lists only in-frame clones, some missing. The sample has some 360,000 clones, about nine tenths seen once. The specimen was peripheral blood. All receptors come from a woman in her sixties with COVID-19, enrolled during active disease.

Concerning this clone: The identical CDR3 is also encoded by other nucleotide sequences in the sample. This chain connects TRBV3-1 (or the pseudogene TRBV3-2) to TRBJ1-1; D unclear. Germline lookup yields CDR1 LGHDT and CDR2 YNNKEL (reference sequence). The CDR3 covers 11 residues. V was pared by 2 bases and J by 6 bases, with 4 bases between. The CDR3 region has the DNA TGTGCCAGCAGCCAACGGGCTGAAGCTTTCTTT. It is translated as CASSQRAEAFF.

The genes are TRBV19 and TRBJ1-2, with 8 bases aligning to TRBD1. Germline loops: CDR1 LNHDA, CDR2 SQIVND (reference sequence). The trim removed 3 bases at V and 6 bases at J, leaving 15 bases unmatched. This CDR3 comprises 17 residues. The CDR3 sequence: CASSILRLEQGADGYTF. CDR3 DNA: TGTGCCAGTAGTATTTTGCGGTTGGAGCAGGGGGCTGATGGCTACACCTTC.

The gene calls are TRBV4-2 and TRBJ1-6; maybe TRBD1 (5 bases). Germline V CDR1 and CDR2: LGHNA, YNFKEQ. This CDR3 has 20 amino acids. V was shortened by 0 bases and J by 0 bases, with 18 bases between the two germline ends. The CDR3 DNA reads TGTGCCAGCAGCCAAGATCACCGCGGGACTACATTCTCCTATAATTCACCCCTCCACTTT. Protein sequence: CASSQDHRGTTFSYNSPLHF.

The chain uses TRBV19 and TRBJ2-3; D not certain. Germline lookup yields CDR1 LNHDA and CDR2 SQIVND (reference sequence). The length of the CDR3 is 11 residues. The ends were cut back, 3 bases at V and 5 bases at J, with 3 bases in the middle. The CDR3: CASSMRDTQYF. CDR3 nucleotide sequence: TGTGCCAGTAGTATGAGAGATACGCAGTATTTT.

The CDR3 DNA reads TGTGCCAGCAGCCCCCCCTATAGCAATCAGCCCCAGCATTTT. Its protein product is CASSPPYSNQPQHF. The chain carries TRBV7-2 and TRBJ1-5; D not resolved. The germline gives CDR1 SGHTA, CDR2 FQGNSA. The length of the CDR3 is 14 residues. V was shortened by 5 bases and J by 0 bases, with 8 bases between the two germline ends.

V usage is TRBV5-1 and J usage is TRBJ1-2, with a tentative D call TRBD1 (5 bases). The germline V gene encodes CDR1 SGHRS and CDR2 YFSETQ. V lost 5 bases to trimming and J lost 1 base, with 12 bases between them. The CDR3 extends over 14 amino acids. The CDR3 protein is CASRYSDSNYGYTF. CDR3 coding DNA: TGCGCCAGCAGGTACTCCGACAGTAACTATGGCTACACCTTC.

The V gene is TRBV5-6, the J gene TRBJ2-7, with D tentatively TRBD1 (6 bases). Trimming removed 0 bases from V and 4 bases from J, with 11 bases in between. CDR1 is SGHDT and CDR2 is YYEEEE in the germline V gene. This CDR3 region has 14 residues. The DNA of the CDR3 is TGTGCCAGCAGCTTGGTAACAGGGAGTTACGAGCAGTACTTC. Translation: CASSLVTGSYEQYF.

V is TRBV6-1 and J is TRBJ1-2; D is unresolved. Per the germline V gene, CDR1 is MNHNS and CDR2 is SASEGT. The CDR3 totals 14 residues. The V end was cut by 3 bases, the J end by 6 bases, with 14 bases between. The chain's CDR3 is CASSEVGSQDGYTF. CDR3 in DNA: TGTGCCAGCAGTGAGGTGGGGAGTCAGGATGGCTACACCTTC.

The chain links TRBV21-1 to TRBJ2-1; no DNA check was done on the table's D call, TRBD2. TRBV21-1 is a recognized pseudogene. This CDR3 has 12 residues. The CDR3 DNA reads as TGTGCCAGTAGCGGGGGGTTCAATGAGCAGTTCTTC. This encodes CASSGGFNEQFF.

V usage is TRBV14 and J usage is TRBJ1-2; weak D call: TRBD1 (6 bases). CDR1 is SGHDN and CDR2 is FVKESK in the germline V gene. The germline V and J ends were trimmed by 4 bases and 8 bases, with 23 bases remaining between them. This CDR3 is built from 16 residues. The CDR3 DNA is TGTGCCAGCAGCCCTATAAGGACAGTCAAATTCAGGGGCTACACCTTC. Amino acids: CASSPIRTVKFRGYTF.

The CDR3 DNA is TGTGCCAGTACCCGGGGGGCAGCAGATACGCAGTATTTT. Residues: CASTRGAADTQYF. The chain joins TRBV19 to TRBJ2-3; D may be TRBD2 (7 bases). Germline loops: CDR1 LNHDA, CDR2 SQIVND (reference sequence). V lost 7 bases and J lost 4, with 12 bases in between. The CDR3 is 13 amino acids.

The chain is built from TRBV19 and TRBJ1-3; D might be TRBD1 (5 bases). Trimming pared 10 bases from V and 8 bases from J, leaving 24 bases between. Germline V gene data show CDR1 as LNHDA and CDR2 as SQIVND (reference sequence). CDR3 length equals 15 residues. CDR3 coding DNA: TGTGCCACCATAGACAGTGGCTATTCGGCGGACACCATATATTTT. It translates to CATIDSGYSADTIYF.

In DNA, the CDR3 is TGTGCCAGCAGCCCCGTGGTAGCGGGGATCTACAATGAGCAGTTCTTC. Its protein is CASSPVVAGIYNEQFF. The chain recombines TRBV11-2 with TRBJ2-1; 8 bases match TRBD2. The germline gives CDR1 SGHAT, CDR2 FQNNGV. With 5 bases clipped from V and 3 bases from J, the junction kept 9 bases outside the gene matches. The CDR3 is made up of 16 amino acids.

This chain connects TRBV7-2 to TRBJ1-6; D unclear. Germline values: CDR1 SGHTA, CDR2 FQGNSA. The CDR3 is 14 amino acids. V was cut by 5 bases and J by 4 bases, with 9 bases left in between. The CDR3 coding sequence is TGTGCCAGCAGCCCCCCGGGGTATAATTCACCCCTCCACTTT. Amino acids: CASSPPGYNSPLHF.

The chain joins TRBV7-2 to TRBJ2-1, with 8 bases lining up with TRBD2. The CDR3 extends over 14 amino acids. Trimming removed 0 bases from V and 14 bases from J; junction bases left unmatched: 9. Germline lookup yields CDR1 SGHTA and CDR2 FQGNSA. The CDR3 DNA is TGTGCCAGCAGCTTAGCTATGGCGGGGGGCCGGGAGTTCTTC. Protein sequence: CASSLAMAGGREFF.

The chain uses TRBV30 and TRBJ2-3; 9 positions agree with TRBD1. Germline CDR1 reads GTSNPN; CDR2 reads SVGIG (reference sequence). The CDR3 is made up of 14 amino acids. J gave up 4 bases and V 8 bases, and 10 bases lay outside the gene matches. CDR3 coding DNA: TGTGCCGGACTTGTGGGACAGGGCTCAGATACGCAGTATTTT. This gives the protein CAGLVGQGSDTQYF.

The rearrangement joins TRBV19 to TRBJ2-3; 11 bases map to TRBD2. V was clipped by 1 base and J by 2 bases; unmatched bases: 11. This CDR3 spans 19 amino acids. Germline V lookup: CDR1 LNHDA, CDR2 SQIVND (reference sequence). The CDR3 nucleotides read TGTGCCAGTAGTATAGGGGCTAGCGGGGGGCCCATATTCACAGATACGCAGTATTTT. Protein sequence: CASSIGASGGPIFTDTQYF.

V usage is TRBV14 and J usage is TRBJ2-1; 14 bases fit TRBD2. This CDR3 has 18 amino acids. CDR1 is SGHDN, CDR2 FVKESK, per germline. The junction had 8 bases not matched to a gene; V was cut back by 3 bases and J by 4 bases. The CDR3 protein is CASSHPGLAGVTYNEQFF. Written as DNA, the CDR3 is TGTGCCAGCAGCCATCCGGGACTAGCGGGGGTAACTTACAATGAGCAGTTCTTC.

The chain uses TRBV24-1 and TRBJ1-5, with 9 bases identical to TRBD1. The CDR3 is 16 residues long. V shed 9 bases and J 6 bases; nucleotides not matched to a gene: 14. Germline V gene sequence: CDR1 KGHDR, CDR2 SFDVKD. The CDR3 is CATFIYGQGQVQPQHF. DNA of the CDR3: TGTGCCACCTTTATATATGGACAGGGGCAGGTTCAGCCCCAGCATTTT.

The chain uses TRBV21-1 and TRBJ1-5; the table's TRBD1 call for D was not verified on the DNA. TRBV21-1 is termed a pseudogene. This CDR3 region has 16 residues. The CDR3 DNA sequence: TGTGCCAGCAGCAAAACGACAGCTTATAGCAATCAGCCCCAGCATTTT. Its translation: CASSKTTAYSNQPQHF.

This sequence joins TRBV11-2 and TRBJ1-1; 11 positions match TRBD1. CDR3 length equals 14 residues. V shed 5 bases and J 4 bases; nucleotides not matched to a gene: 3. Germline CDR1 is SGHAT and CDR2 is FQNNGV. This CDR3 is CASSRGTGGTEAFF. CDR3 bases: TGTGCCAGCAGCAGAGGGACAGGGGGCACTGAAGCTTTCTTT.

This clone occurred once. Written as DNA, the CDR3 is TGCAGCGTTGACGCAACGGGGGGGTCCTACGAGCAGTACTTC. Protein: CSVDATGGSYEQYF. This chain links TRBV29-1 with TRBJ2-7, with 8 bases fitting TRBD2. Germline trimming cut 3 bases from V and 1 base from J; bases unmatched to any gene: 5. The CDR3 has 14 residues. Germline V CDR1 and CDR2: SQVTM, ANQGSEA.

The gene calls are TRBV18 and TRBJ1-5; D not certain. The CDR3 covers 17 residues. Germline CDR1 and CDR2: KGHSH and LQKENI. The V end was cut by 1 base, the J end by 0 bases, with 13 bases between. The CDR3 here is CASSPRIRGDSNQPQHF. DNA for the CDR3: TGTGCCAGCTCACCACGAATCCGGGGAGATAGCAATCAGCCCCAGCATTTT.

The rearrangement joins TRBV2 to TRBJ1-1; possible D gene TRBD1, 6 bases. CDR1 SNHLY and CDR2 FYNNEI come from the germline V gene. V was trimmed by 6 bases and J by 10 bases, leaving 15 bases between them. CDR3 length: 12 residues. CDR3 sequence (DNA): TGTGCCAGCAGACCCACAGGGTCGAGAGCTTTCTTT. This encodes CASRPTGSRAFF.

The chain is built from TRBV10-3 and TRBJ1-2; 10 bases match TRBD1. The CDR3 has 13 residues. J gave up 7 bases and V 6 bases, and 5 bases lay outside the gene matches. Per the germline V gene, CDR1 is ENHRY and CDR2 is SYGVKD. The CDR3 coding sequence is TGTGCCATCAGAGGGACAGGGGACGGTGGCTACACCTTC. It yields the protein CAIRGTGDGGYTF.

This chain connects TRBV12-3 or TRBV12-4 to TRBJ2-2; a possible D gene is TRBD2 (5 bases). V gave up 6 bases and J gave up 9 bases, with 11 bases separating them. The CDR3 consists of 12 residues. CDR3 sequence reads: CASSPTGRELFF. The CDR3 region has the DNA TGTGCCAGCAGCCCTACGGGGAGGGAGCTGTTTTTT.

The chain couples TRBV19 to TRBJ2-7; D unclear. The CDR3 covers 14 residues. Trimming took 4 bases from V and 4 from J, leaving 14 bases between them. Looked up from germline, CDR1 is LNHDA and CDR2 is SQIVND (reference sequence). The CDR3 loop is CASSTTPLGYEQYF. CDR3 nucleotide sequence: TGTGCCAGTAGTACCACTCCCCTAGGTTACGAGCAGTACTTC.

The genes are TRBV18 and TRBJ2-3; 10 bases match TRBD2. The V segment lost 3 bases and the J segment 2 bases; nucleotides outside the gene matches: 5. CDR1 KGHSH and CDR2 LQKENI come from the germline V gene. The CDR3 totals 16 residues. The CDR3 loop is CASSPQLAGNTDTQYF. CDR3 nucleotide sequence: TGTGCCAGCTCACCGCAACTAGCGGGGAACACAGATACGCAGTATTTT.

The chain carries TRBV5-8 and TRBJ2-1, with unresolved D. Trimming cost V 0 bases and J 4 bases, with 5 bases left between them. This CDR3 spans 13 amino acids. Germline CDR1 reads SGHTS; CDR2 reads YDEGEE. The CDR3 nucleotides read TGTGCCAGCAGCTTGGGCGGTTACAATGAGCAGTTCTTC. It codes for CASSLGGYNEQFF. Based on the CDR3 plus reference TRBV5-8 and TRBJ2-1, the full variable domain is EAGVTQSPTHLIKTRGQQATLRCSPISGHTSVYWYQQALGLGLQFLLWYDEGEERNRGNFPPRFSGRQFPNYSSELNVNALELEDSALYLCASSLGGYNEQFFGPGTRLTVL.

The chain joins TRBV19 to TRBJ2-3; 7 bases map to TRBD2. The CDR3 spans 12 residues. The junction had 2 bases not matched to a gene; V was cut back by 11 bases and J by 0 bases. The germline V gene has CDR1 LNHDA and CDR2 SQIVND (reference sequence). CDR3 DNA sequence: TGTGCCTCAGCGGGGAGCACAGATACGCAGTATTTT. Residues: CASAGSTDTQYF.

This clone appeared a single time. V and J are TRBV18 and TRBJ1-2; tentatively, D is TRBD1 (5 bases). This CDR3 has 14 amino acids. The germline CDR1 and CDR2 sequences are KGHSH and LQKENI. Trimming removed 2 bases from V and 6 bases from J, with 13 bases in between. The CDR3 reads CASSPKDTANGYTF. The CDR3 DNA follows: TGTGCCAGCTCACCAAAGGACACGGCGAATGGCTACACCTTC.